This TCR beta chain was obtained from a study of blood T cell repertoires in COVID-19. Assay used: immunoSEQ multiplex PCR; TCRdb lists only in-frame clones, some missing. The profile shows 45,000 to 55,000 clones, around four fifths of them singletons. Germline V gives CDR1 SGHTA, CDR2 FQGNSA. The CDR3 totals 15 residues. Trimming took off 5 bases at V and 0 bases at J, with 14 bases between the two ends. This receptor was identified in a man aged 45-65 years with acute or convalescent COVID-19. The sequencing sample was made of peripheral blood. The chain links TRBV7-2 to TRBJ2-7; no clear D gene. CDR3: CASSTSTGSSYEQYF. The CDR3 DNA reads as TGTGCCAGCAGCACGTCGACTGGCAGCTCCTACGAGCAGTACTTC.